Following are 5 T cell receptor beta chains from one sample sequenced in a study of T cell responses to AZD1222 COVID-19 vaccine (dated by TCRdb to the early 2020s). The intended sense of this specimen's time point label: baseline before first vaccination. Receptors were amplified or captured by the immunoSEQ multiplex PCR assay. Imported from immuneACCESS, the table was reduced by TCRdb to in-frame sequences with V and J called. These copies leave out some clones; in studies compared against another copy, an unresolved V gene accounts for under half, and the cause of the remainder is not known. The sample has 130,000 or so clones on record, roughly nine tenths of them singletons. Under 3.5% of the sample is taken by the ten largest. This sample comprised peripheral blood, obtained on day 0 of AZD1222 vaccination. The receptors originated from an adult in good health.

The rearrangement uses TRBV18 and TRBJ2-1; no clear D gene. The CDR3 has 14 residues. V lost 0 bases and J lost 6, with 9 bases in between. The germline V gene has CDR1 KGHSH and CDR2 LQKENI. CDR3 amino acids: CASSPPSKGNEQFF. CDR3 bases: TGTGCCAGCTCACCACCTTCCAAGGGCAATGAGCAGTTCTTC.

The genes are TRBV7-3 and TRBJ2-2; 7 nucleotides match TRBD2. CDR3 length: 18 amino acids. The ends lost 4 bases at V and 6 bases at J; junction bases unmatched: 17. Germline CDR1 and CDR2: SGHTA and FQGTGA. CDR3 nucleotide sequence: TGTGCCAGCAGCTCAACCCCTACTAGCGTACGTAGATCCGGGGAGCTGTTTTTT. Its protein is CASSSTPTSVRRSGELFF.

The genes are TRBV15 and TRBJ2-3; TRBD2 aligns across 8 bases. Germline V lookup: CDR1 LNHNV, CDR2 YYDKDF (reference sequence). The CDR3 contains 15 residues. V trimming: 3 bases; J trimming: 3 bases; junction bases outside the gene matches: 5. The CDR3 loop reads CATSSRAGATDTQYF. Written as DNA, the CDR3 is TGTGCCACCAGCAGCCGAGCGGGGGCTACAGATACGCAGTATTTT. The full variable domain, its missing parts supplied by reference TRBV15 and TRBJ2-3, is DAMVIQNPRYQVTQFGKPVTLSCSQTLNHNVMYWYQQKSSQAPKLLFHYYDKDFNNEADTPDNFQSRRPNTSFCFLDIRSPGLGDTAMYLCATSSRAGATDTQYFGPGTRLTVL.

The chain joins TRBV14 to TRBJ2-7; 7 bases line up with TRBD1. The CDR3 has 13 residues. Germline lookup yields CDR1 SGHDN and CDR2 FVKESK. With 4 bases clipped from V and 5 bases from J, the junction kept 5 bases outside the gene matches. CDR3 sequence: CASSRTGSNEQYF. The CDR3 DNA follows: TGTGCCAGCAGCCGGACAGGATCGAACGAGCAGTACTTC.

The chain's CDR3 is CASSRRQSRHTEAFF. CDR3 DNA sequence: TGTGCCAGCAGCCGAAGGCAGAGCCGGCACACTGAAGCTTTCTTT. This chain links TRBV3-1 (or the pseudogene TRBV3-2) with TRBJ1-1; D remains unclear. Trimming took 4 bases from V and 3 from J, leaving 15 bases between them. Germline V gene data show CDR1 as LGHDT and CDR2 as YNNKEL (reference sequence). This CDR3 has 15 residues.